This paragraph covers one T cell receptor beta chain sequence. Antigen unknown. Clones were sequenced by immunoSEQ multiplex PCR, and TCRdb holds only the in-frame ones, with some missing. Of fewer than 150,000 clones in the sample, 86% are singletons; the top ten hold approximately 5%. This sample is part of a study of Ad26.COV2.S vaccination and SARS-CoV-2 variants. Whole-study findings and limits: Substantial breadth was reportedly displayed by spike-specific CD8+ and CD4+ T cell responses after vaccination.

The sequences come from peripheral blood, collected after recovery from COVID-19. This TCR came from a human donor who had recovered from COVID-19.

CDR3 coding DNA: TGTGCCAGCAGCTCACGGGGGGATTTGAACACTGAAGCTTTCTTT. Translation: CASSSRGDLNTEAFF. The chain couples TRBV11-2 to TRBJ1-1; TRBD1 is a possible D gene (5 bases). The CDR3 contains 15 residues. CDR1 SGHAT and CDR2 FQNNGV come from the germline V gene. V was clipped by 4 bases and J by 0 bases, with 12 bases between them.